This passage covers 7 T cell receptor beta chains from one sample sequenced in a study of human T cells and chemical hapten exposure. TCRdb reanalysed the RACE reads using MiXCR and keeps one entry per CDR3 protein. The data contain about 50,000 distinct CDR3 sequences, 3.5% to 4.5% of them singletons. Time point specified: healthy volunteer bleed at 2 weeks. Unfractionated whole blood yielded the extracted total RNA. Sequencing was performed on whole blood. These TCRs come from a female donor in good health. Some clones in this sample may be carry-over from other donors' samples.

In its sample, this clonotype was seen many times. V usage is TRBV4-1 and J usage is TRBJ2-3, with 11 positions matching TRBD2. Germline V gene data show CDR1 as MGHRA and CDR2 as YSYEKL. Losses at the gene ends were 6 bases for V and 2 bases for J; bases not matched to a gene: 4. The CDR3 is 15 amino acids. This CDR3 is CASSMTSGDTDTQYF. The CDR3 DNA reads as TGCGCCAGCAGTATGACTAGCGGGGACACAGATACGCAGTATTTT.

This chain connects TRBV5-1 to TRBJ2-2; D gene unclear. V lost 3 bases, J lost 7 bases, and 7 bases lay in between. Looked up from germline, CDR1 is SGHRS and CDR2 is YFSETQ. This CDR3 comprises 12 residues. CDR3 sequence reads: CASSYPDGELFF. The CDR3 nucleotides are TGCGCCAGCAGCTACCCGGACGGGGAGCTGTTTTTT.

The chain employs TRBV5-5 and TRBJ2-1; 7 bases fit TRBD1. Trimming at V came to 0 bases and at J to 0 bases, leaving 3 bases not matched to a gene. From germline, CDR1 is SGHKS and CDR2 YYEKEE (reference sequence). The CDR3 totals 16 residues. Here the CDR3 DNA reads TGTGCCAGCAGCTTGGTTTCAGGGGGCTCCTACAATGAGCAGTTCTTC. It is translated as CASSLVSGGSYNEQFF.

This clonotype was observed many times. The chain recombines TRBV29-1 with TRBJ2-5; a possible D gene is TRBD2 (6 bases). Germline CDR1 SQVTM, CDR2 ANQGSEA. V was clipped by 1 base and J by 7 bases, with 10 bases between them. This CDR3 is built from 12 residues. As DNA, the CDR3 is TGCAGCGTTGAAGCCCCCGGGGGGACCCAGTACTTC. Translated, it gives CSVEAPGGTQYF. Full variable domain (rest looked up from reference TRBV29-1 and TRBJ2-5): SAVISQKPSRDICQRGTSLTIQCQVDSQVTMMFWYRQQPGQSLTLIATANQGSEATYESGFVIDKFPISRPNLTFSTLTVSNMSPEDSSIYLCSVEAPGGTQYFGPGTRLLVL.

This clonotype has at least ten counts. The CDR3 loop reads CSVELNTDTQYF. The CDR3 DNA reads as TGCAGCGTTGAACTGAACACAGATACGCAGTATTTT. The chain combines TRBV29-1 with TRBJ2-3; D uncertain. Germline V lookup: CDR1 SQVTM, CDR2 ANQGSEA. The CDR3 runs 12 residues. The V end was cut by 2 bases, the J end by 2 bases, with 5 bases between.

This clonotype was observed many times. This chain links TRBV10-3 with TRBJ2-5; unclear D gene. The CDR3 consists of 13 residues. Trimming left V 6 bases short and J 4 bases short, with 12 bases between. CDR1 and CDR2 (germline): ENHRY, SYGVKD. This chain's CDR3 is CAIRAPSRETQYF. As DNA, the CDR3 is TGTGCCATCAGGGCCCCCAGCCGAGAGACCCAGTACTTC.

This clonotype was seen repeatedly, ten times or more. The chain employs TRBV10-3 and TRBJ2-7, with D perhaps being TRBD1 or TRBD2 (6 bases each). The germline V and J ends were trimmed by 8 bases and 1 base, with 24 bases remaining between them. The germline CDR1 and CDR2 sequences are ENHRY and SYGVKD. The CDR3 sequence is 17 residues long. The CDR3 DNA reads TGTGCCATCCGAGGGGGTTTTGGAGGGGCAAGGTCCTACGAGCAGTACTTC. Protein product: CAIRGGFGGARSYEQYF.